One sample yielded the 16 T cell receptor beta chains listed below, sequenced in a study of T-cell reconstitution after alpha-beta-depleted transplantation in children (dated by TCRdb to about 2016). This sample's treatment or condition label indicates: allogeneic hematopoietic cell transplantation with graft depleted of TCRalphabeta T cells and CD19 B cells. The method behind the library was PCR. The data were produced on an Illumina HiSeq 2500. TCR libraries were prepared with molecular barcoding, using unique molecular identifiers to normalize TCRbeta repertoire quantification. TCRdb redid the processing of the public reads, applying fastp at Q25 and MiXCR, and retained in-frame beta chains. Merged by CDR3 protein, the rows form single entries marked with the most common genes and DNA. This sample comprises 45,000 to 50,000 distinct CDR3 sequences, roughly 50% of them detected only once. Roughly two fifths of the sample belongs to the ten largest clones.

This specimen was peripheral blood, taken before TCRalphabeta/CD19-depleted stem cell transplant. All receptors derive from a boy younger than two with SCID, due to receive a stem cell transplant.

The chain employs TRBV6-5 and TRBJ2-1; TRBD1 is a possible D gene (5 bases). This CDR3 is built from 11 residues. CDR1 is MNHEY and CDR2 is SVGAGI in the germline V gene. CDR3 loop: CVSIKGYEQFF. CDR3 bases: TGTGTCAGTATCAAGGGGTATGAGCAGTTCTTC.

The chain links TRBV4-3 to TRBJ2-1, with TRBD1 matching over 7 bases. Trimming at V came to 0 bases and at J to 4 bases, leaving 3 bases not matched to a gene. This CDR3 is built from 15 residues. Germline V CDR1 and CDR2: LGHNA, YSLEER. The CDR3 DNA reads as TGCGCCAGCAGCCAAGATCTGACAGGGTACAATGAGCAGTTCTTC. Its protein is CASSQDLTGYNEQFF.

V gene TRBV5-1 combines with J gene TRBJ2-1, with 8 nucleotides matching TRBD2. The trim removed 0 bases at V and 7 bases at J, leaving 6 bases unmatched. This CDR3 has 15 residues. CDR1 and CDR2 from the germline V gene are SGHRS and YFSETQ. The CDR3 sequence is CASSLAGGGPNEQFF. The CDR3 DNA sequence: TGCGCCAGCAGCTTGGCCGGGGGGGGACCAAATGAGCAGTTCTTC.

V gene TRBV20-1 combines with J gene TRBJ2-3; D is unresolved. The ends were cut back, 1 base at V and 2 bases at J, with 4 bases in the middle. Germline loops: CDR1 DFQATT, CDR2 SNEGSKA (reference sequence). The CDR3 extends over 12 amino acids. CDR3 coding DNA: TGCAGTGCTAGAGCCTACACAGATACGCAGTATTTT. As protein: CSARAYTDTQYF.

This sequence joins TRBV15 and TRBJ1-1, with a possible D match to TRBD1 (5 bases). V lost 9 bases and J 5 bases, leaving 16 bases between the germline ends. The CDR3 extends over 13 amino acids. Germline CDR1 and CDR2: LNHNV and YYDKDF (reference sequence). CDR3 bases: TGTGCCACAGATACTTGGGACCGGACTGAAGCTTTCTTT. Its protein product is CATDTWDRTEAFF.

This clonotype appeared a few times. The chain has TRBV4-1 and TRBJ2-7; 10 bases fit TRBD2. V was pared by 1 base and J by 2 bases, with 8 bases of the junction left unmatched. This CDR3 spans 17 amino acids. Per the germline V gene, CDR1 is MGHRA and CDR2 is YSYEKL. The CDR3 region has the DNA TGCGCCAGCAGCCAAGCCCGCGGACTAGCGGAGCCCTACGAGCAGTACTTC. Translation gives CASSQARGLAEPYEQYF.

This clonotype has a single count. This chain uses TRBV4-2 with TRBJ2-1, with 7 bases that match TRBD2. Germline V gene lookup returns CDR1 LGHNA and CDR2 YNFKEQ. CDR3 length: 15 amino acids. After removal of 4 bases from V and 5 bases from J, the junction contained 8 bases not matched to a gene. CDR3 DNA sequence: TGTGCCAGCAGCCCCGGGAGACTAGCCGACAATGAGCAGTTCTTC. It specifies CASSPGRLADNEQFF.

The CDR3 spells CAGGQGGRGNTIYF. DNA for the CDR3: TGTGCCGGGGGACAGGGAGGTCGTGGAAACACCATATATTTT. V usage is TRBV12-3 or TRBV12-4 and J usage is TRBJ1-3; the match to TRBD1 covers 9 bases. The junction had 8 bases not matched to a gene; V was cut back by 11 bases and J by 3 bases. This CDR3 contains 14 residues.

The genes are TRBV20-1 and TRBJ2-7; 8 positions match TRBD2. The CDR3 runs 15 residues. V shed 5 bases and J 6 bases; nucleotides not matched to a gene: 15. Germline V CDR1 and CDR2: DFQATT, SNEGSKA (reference sequence). The CDR3, as DNA: TGCAGTGCTTGGTGGGATAGGCGGGGGGTTAGCGAGCAGTACTTC. This sequence encodes CSAWWDRRGVSEQYF.

The chain recombines TRBV4-3 with TRBJ2-3, with 8 positions matching TRBD2. J gave up 2 bases and V 0 bases, and 10 bases lay outside the gene matches. This CDR3 is built from 18 residues. Germline values: CDR1 LGHNA, CDR2 YSLEER. The CDR3 here is CASSQDRGGGQYTDTQYF. In DNA, the CDR3 is TGCGCCAGCAGCCAAGATCGTGGCGGGGGGCAATACACAGATACGCAGTATTTT.

This clonotype has only a few counts. The genes are TRBV27 and TRBJ2-1; 9 bases line up with TRBD2. This CDR3 has 15 residues. Trimming at V came to 8 bases and at J to 1 base, leaving 6 bases not matched to a gene. Germline-derived CDR1 and CDR2 are MNHEY and SMNVEV (reference sequence). CDR3 sequence: CASGSGGTSYNEQFF. The CDR3 DNA sequence: TGTGCCAGCGGTAGCGGGGGTACATCCTACAATGAGCAGTTCTTC.

V is TRBV4-3 and J is TRBJ2-7; either TRBD1 or TRBD2 may supply D (6 bases each). CDR3 length: 15 amino acids. The V end lost 3 bases, the J end lost 2 bases, and 14 bases lay between the germline ends. CDR1 and CDR2 from the germline V gene are LGHNA and YSLEER. CDR3: CASSQDPRGPYEQYF. The CDR3 DNA is TGCGCCAGCAGCCAGGACCCCCGGGGGCCCTACGAGCAGTACTTC.

This chain joins TRBV12-3 or TRBV12-4 and TRBJ2-3; D call uncertain. This CDR3 has 13 residues. V was pared by 6 bases and J by 3 bases, with 10 bases between. CDR3 loop: CASRTEVTDTQYF. As DNA, the CDR3 is TGTGCCAGCAGGACCGAAGTTACAGATACGCAGTATTTT.

This clonotype was seen only a few times. The V call is TRBV19, the J call TRBJ1-2; D unclear. This CDR3 spans 12 amino acids. V was shortened by 3 bases and J by 6 bases, with 8 bases between the two germline ends. CDR1 is LNHDA, CDR2 SQIVND, per germline (reference sequence). In DNA, the CDR3 is TGTGCCAGTAGTATCGTTAGGGATGGCTACACCTTC. Protein product: CASSIVRDGYTF.

This clonotype was seen more than once but under ten times. This chain links TRBV6-1 with TRBJ2-1, with D perhaps TRBD2 (7 bases). Trimming left V 8 bases short and J 4 bases short, with 15 bases between. Germline CDR1 MNHNS, CDR2 SASEGT. This CDR3 comprises 14 residues. The CDR3 DNA follows: TGTGCCAGCGCAATCCGGGGGGCTTACAATGAGCAGTTCTTC. Encoded protein: CASAIRGAYNEQFF.

V gene TRBV20-1 combines with J gene TRBJ1-5; the D is unclear. From germline, CDR1 is DFQATT and CDR2 SNEGSKA (reference sequence). The CDR3 covers 15 residues. Trimming pared 4 bases from V and 1 base from J, leaving 14 bases between. The CDR3, as DNA: TGCAGTGCTACGAAACCGACGGAAAGCAATCAGCCCCAGCATTTT. Translating gives CSATKPTESNQPQHF.